Presented here are 29 T cell receptor beta chains from one specimen sequenced in a study of human T cells and chemical hapten exposure. TCRdb passed the RACE reads through MiXCR, listing each CDR3 protein once. The profile covers 180,000 or so distinct CDR3 sequences, with 30% appearing a single time and less than 3.5% taken by the ten largest. Described time point: pre-sensitization, week 0. The treatment here: therapeutic diphenylcyclopropenone sensitization with weekly scalp DPC. Material: whole blood, obtained in connection with sensitization to the hapten diphenylcyclopropenone (DPC). The receptors shown here come from a woman aged 25 to 39 with alopecia areata. Some clones in this sample may be carry-over from other donors' samples.

The chain uses TRBV20-1 and TRBJ1-5; a possible D gene is TRBD1 (6 bases). The germline gives CDR1 DFQATT, CDR2 SNEGSKA (reference sequence). The CDR3 consists of 18 residues. V was trimmed by 1 base and J by 0 bases, leaving 19 bases between them. The chain's CDR3 is CSARGPGERDYSNQPQHF. CDR3 DNA: TGCAGTGCTAGAGGTCCAGGGGAAAGGGATTATAGCAATCAGCCCCAGCATTTT.

This clonotype was recorded at least ten times. The chain links TRBV12-3 or TRBV12-4 to TRBJ2-4; D not resolved. This CDR3 is 10 amino acids long. Trimming pared 3 bases from V and 9 bases from J, leaving 3 bases between. The chain's CDR3 is CASSLAIQYF. The CDR3 region has the DNA TGTGCCAGCAGTTTGGCCATTCAGTACTTC.

The J gene is TRBJ2-1, the V gene TRBV28; 9 bases match TRBD1. Germline-derived CDR1 and CDR2 are MDHEN and SYDVKM. This CDR3 region has 16 residues. V lost 1 base, J lost 2 bases, and 3 bases stayed unmatched. The CDR3 loop reads CASSLYRGLAYNEQFF. CDR3 sequence (DNA): TGTGCCAGCAGTTTATACAGGGGGCTAGCCTACAATGAGCAGTTCTTC.

The V gene is TRBV20-1, the J gene TRBJ1-1, with 7 nucleotides matching TRBD1. The germline CDR1 and CDR2 sequences are DFQATT and SNEGSKA (reference sequence). CDR3 length equals 13 residues. V shed 5 bases and J 2 bases; nucleotides not matched to a gene: 5. As DNA, the CDR3 is TGCAGTGCTCCGGGGACAGTTAACACTGAAGCTTTCTTT. This translates into CSAPGTVNTEAFF.

The rearrangement joins TRBV29-1 to TRBJ2-1; TRBD1 is a possible D gene (6 bases). The germline V gene has CDR1 SQVTM and CDR2 ANQGSEA. The CDR3 runs to 15 residues. V was cut by 5 bases and J by 9 bases, with 23 bases left in between. The CDR3 DNA is TGCAGCGTTTCAAGAACAGCACAGGGTAATGGTGAGCAGTTCTTC. This encodes CSVSRTAQGNGEQFF.

The J gene is TRBJ1-2, the V gene TRBV3-1; D uncertain. Per germline, CDR1 LGHDT and CDR2 YNNKEL (reference sequence). V dropped 0 bases and J dropped 4 bases, with 12 bases sitting between them. The CDR3 consists of 15 residues. CDR3 DNA sequence: TGTGCCAGCAGCCAAGAGCCAGGACGACGCTATGGCTACACCTTC. Its translation is CASSQEPGRRYGYTF.

This clonotype was seen more than once but under ten times. The rearrangement uses TRBV4-2 and TRBJ1-1, with TRBD1 as a possible D gene (5 bases). The CDR3 is made up of 15 amino acids. V lost 2 bases, J lost 5 bases, and 15 bases lay in between. The germline gives CDR1 LGHNA, CDR2 YNFKEQ. This CDR3 is CASSQFLQGGTEAFF. The CDR3 DNA reads TGTGCCAGCAGCCAATTTCTGCAGGGAGGGACTGAAGCTTTCTTT.

The rearrangement uses TRBV7-2 and TRBJ2-2; D gene unclear. The CDR3 is made up of 16 amino acids. Germline-derived CDR1 and CDR2 are SGHTA and FQGNSA. Trimming stripped 2 bases from V and 0 bases from J, with 10 bases between. The CDR3 DNA is TGTGCCAGCAGCTTAATGGTCTTGGCGAACACCGGGGAGCTGTTTTTT. This translates into CASSLMVLANTGELFF.

This clonotype has a count of ten or more. This chain uses TRBV4-3 with TRBJ1-6, with 7 positions matching TRBD1. The V segment lost 5 bases and the J segment 9 bases; nucleotides outside the gene matches: 10. The CDR3 contains 15 residues. CDR1 is LGHNA and CDR2 is YSLEER in the germline V gene. The CDR3 region is CASSGDTGTVSPLHF. The CDR3 nucleotides read TGCGCCAGCAGCGGAGATACCGGGACAGTTTCACCCCTCCACTTT.

The rearrangement joins TRBV28 to TRBJ2-1; D not certain. V dropped 3 bases and J dropped 0 bases, with 15 bases sitting between them. Germline CDR1 is MDHEN and CDR2 is SYDVKM. CDR3 length: 17 amino acids. The CDR3 loop is CASSFLGRRSSYNEQFF. The DNA for the CDR3 is TGTGCCAGCAGTTTTCTAGGCAGGCGGAGCTCCTACAATGAGCAGTTCTTC.

The chain is built from TRBV3-1 and TRBJ1-1; D possibly corresponds to TRBD1 (6 bases). V lost 6 bases and J 10 bases, leaving 18 bases between the germline ends. The CDR3 is 13 residues long. Germline CDR1 and CDR2: LGHDT and YNNKEL (reference sequence). The DNA for the CDR3 is TGTGCCAGCAGAATGGGGGCCCTACCCGGAGCTTTCTTT. This translates into CASRMGALPGAFF.

This clonotype was observed many times. The gene calls are TRBV7-9 and TRBJ1-2; the D is unclear. The ends were cut back, 3 bases at V and 4 bases at J, with 12 bases in the middle. Germline V gives CDR1 SEHNR, CDR2 FQNEAQ (reference sequence). The CDR3 consists of 14 residues. The CDR3 DNA is TGTGCCAGCAGCTTCCCCGTGGGAGTCTATGGCTACACCTTC. Amino acid sequence: CASSFPVGVYGYTF.

This clonotype occurred a few times. The genes are TRBV28 and TRBJ2-7; D ambiguous. V was clipped by 5 bases and J by 3 bases, with 2 bases between them. Looked up from germline, CDR1 is MDHEN and CDR2 is SYDVKM. The CDR3 is 10 residues long. CDR3 nucleotide sequence: TGTGCCAGCAGTGGCTACGAGCAGTACTTC. Translation gives CASSGYEQYF.

The chain is built from TRBV28 and TRBJ1-5; D call uncertain. The CDR3 has 14 amino acids. V was clipped by 3 bases and J by 4 bases, with 10 bases between them. Germline V gene data show CDR1 as MDHEN and CDR2 as SYDVKM. The CDR3 is CASSFLQFNQPQHF. CDR3 nucleotide sequence: TGTGCCAGCAGTTTTCTACAATTTAATCAGCCCCAGCATTTT.

This chain joins TRBV4-2 and TRBJ2-7; D gene uncertain. Germline loops: CDR1 LGHNA, CDR2 YNFKEQ. This CDR3 has 14 residues. Trimming shortened V by 0 bases and J by 3 bases, and 9 bases separated the two germline ends. CDR3 sequence: CASSQDHYGYEQYF. As DNA, the CDR3 is TGTGCCAGCAGCCAAGATCACTACGGCTACGAGCAGTACTTC.

In this sample, this clonotype turned up a few times. This chain links TRBV7-3 with TRBJ1-1; no clear D gene. Trimming shortened V by 5 bases and J by 0 bases, and 7 bases separated the two germline ends. Germline CDR1 SGHTA, CDR2 FQGTGA. This CDR3 is 13 amino acids long. The chain's CDR3 is CASSNYMNTEAFF. In DNA, the CDR3 is TGTGCCAGCAGCAATTACATGAACACTGAAGCTTTCTTT.

This clonotype is a singleton in its sample. The CDR3 is CSVEDGVVAGELFF. CDR3 nucleotide sequence: TGCAGCGTTGAAGATGGGGTTGTCGCCGGGGAGCTGTTTTTT. The chain combines TRBV29-1 with TRBJ2-2, with D unclear. V was cut by 0 bases and J by 6 bases, with 11 bases left in between. The germline CDR1 and CDR2 sequences are SQVTM and ANQGSEA. The CDR3 covers 14 residues.

This clonotype was seen a few times. The chain combines TRBV7-2 with TRBJ2-3; 13 bases agree with TRBD2. Germline V gene sequence: CDR1 SGHTA, CDR2 FQGNSA. CDR3 length equals 15 residues. V lost 5 bases, J lost 5 bases, and 4 bases stayed unmatched. The CDR3 region is CASSRTSGRGDTQYF. CDR3 coding DNA: TGTGCCAGCAGCCGAACTAGCGGGAGGGGAGATACGCAGTATTTT. Together with reference TRBV7-2 and TRBJ2-3, the CDR3 gives the full variable domain: GAGVSQSPSNKVTEKGKDVELRCDPISGHTALYWYRQSLGQGLEFLIYFQGNSAPDKSGLPSDRFSAERTGGSVSTLTIQRTQQEDSAVYLCASSRTSGRGDTQYFGPGTRLTVL.

The chain combines TRBV6-2 or TRBV6-3 with TRBJ2-7, with TRBD2 matching 7 bases. The V gene end was trimmed by 5 bases and the J gene end by 0 bases; junction bases not matched to a gene: 4. This CDR3 is 14 amino acids long. CDR1 is MNHEY, CDR2 SVGEGT, per germline. Here the CDR3 DNA reads TGTGCCAGCAGTCCCGGGGACTACTCCTACGAGCAGTACTTC. Amino acids: CASSPGDYSYEQYF.

The chain joins TRBV5-1 to TRBJ2-7; TRBD1 agrees at 8 bases. Germline values: CDR1 SGHRS, CDR2 YFSETQ. The CDR3 runs 12 residues. Trimming at V came to 6 bases and at J to 2 bases, leaving 1 base not matched to a gene. The CDR3, as DNA: TGCGCCAGCAAGGGACAGGCCTACGAGCAGTACTTC. It yields the protein CASKGQAYEQYF. Variable domain in full (rest from reference TRBV5-1 and TRBJ2-7): KAGVTQTPRYLIKTRGQQVTLSCSPISGHRSVSWYQQTPGQGLQFLFEYFSETQRNKGNFPGRFSGRQFSNSRSEMNVSTLELGDSALYLCASKGQAYEQYFGPGTRLTVT.

This clonotype was counted between two and nine times. This chain connects TRBV6-2 or TRBV6-3 to TRBJ1-5; possible D gene TRBD1, 6 bases. Trimming took 5 bases from V and 5 from J, leaving 16 bases between them. The CDR3 extends over 15 amino acids. Per germline, CDR1 MNHEY and CDR2 SVGEGT. The CDR3 DNA follows: TGTGCCAGCAGTCCTCAGGGGCGCGGAGATCAGCCCCAGCATTTT. Its translation: CASSPQGRGDQPQHF.

This clonotype appeared once. The chain joins TRBV18 to TRBJ1-4; tentative D call: TRBD1 (5 bases). The V end was cut by 4 bases, the J end by 6 bases, with 15 bases between. The germline V gene encodes CDR1 KGHSH and CDR2 LQKENI. The CDR3 loop spans 15 amino acids. CDR3 in DNA: TGTGCCAGCTCACTACCGGGACTAGGAGATGAAAAACTGTTTTTT. Protein: CASSLPGLGDEKLFF.

This rearrangement joins TRBV9 to TRBJ2-3; no clear D. With 0 bases removed from V and 0 bases from J, the gap between germline ends came to 11 bases. This CDR3 contains 16 residues. Per germline, CDR1 SGDLS and CDR2 YYNGEE. For the CDR3, the DNA is TGTGCCAGCAGCGTAGACCCTTATATAAGCACAGATACGCAGTATTTT. Protein product: CASSVDPYISTDTQYF.

This chain connects TRBV4-2 to TRBJ2-7; tentatively, D is TRBD1 (5 bases). The CDR3 is 15 residues long. Germline V gives CDR1 LGHNA, CDR2 YNFKEQ. V was trimmed by 0 bases and J by 3 bases, leaving 12 bases between them. The DNA for the CDR3 is TGTGCCAGCAGCCAAGATCTGGACACCCTCTACGAGCAGTACTTC. This gives the protein CASSQDLDTLYEQYF.

The rearrangement links TRBV30 to TRBJ1-1; no reliable D call. The CDR3 has 13 amino acids. CDR1 is GTSNPN, CDR2 SVGIG, per germline (reference sequence). V gave up 0 bases and J gave up 4 bases, with 9 bases separating them. CDR3 residues: CAWSVQESTEAFF. Written as DNA, the CDR3 is TGTGCCTGGAGTGTGCAGGAGAGCACTGAAGCTTTCTTT.

The rearrangement joins TRBV15 to TRBJ2-1; 8 bases agree with TRBD2. This CDR3 is 16 amino acids long. The V and J ends lost 1 base and 5 bases, in that order; junction bases with no gene match: 7. Looked up from germline, CDR1 is LNHNV and CDR2 is YYDKDF (reference sequence). CDR3 in amino acids: CATSRAHSGDNNEQFF. The DNA of the CDR3 is TGTGCCACCAGCAGAGCCCATAGCGGGGATAACAATGAGCAGTTCTTC.

The chain recombines TRBV3-1 with TRBJ2-4; tentatively, D is TRBD2 (5 bases). V gave up 6 bases and J gave up 9 bases, with 15 bases separating them. CDR1 is LGHDT and CDR2 is YNNKEL in the germline V gene (reference sequence). This CDR3 spans 13 amino acids. As DNA, the CDR3 is TGTGCCAGCAGTTCAGACCCCCGGGGCATTCAGTACTTC. Amino acids: CASSSDPRGIQYF.

The chain links TRBV29-1 to TRBJ2-3; tentative D call: TRBD1 (5 bases). The CDR3 runs to 12 residues. Trimming stripped 5 bases from V and 5 bases from J, with 11 bases between. Germline values: CDR1 SQVTM, CDR2 ANQGSEA. CDR3 residues: CSVFVTEDTQYF. The CDR3, as DNA: TGCAGCGTTTTTGTGACAGAAGATACGCAGTATTTT.

This clonotype was picked up a small number of times. This chain joins TRBV29-1 and TRBJ1-1; a weak D match, TRBD1 (6 bases). The CDR3 has 14 residues. The V end was cut by 6 bases, the J end by 6 bases, with 20 bases between. The V gene's germline CDR1 is SQVTM and CDR2 ANQGSEA. CDR3 loop: CSVKYRELTAEAFF. The CDR3 nucleotides are TGCAGCGTCAAATACAGGGAGTTGACCGCTGAAGCTTTCTTT.